This T cell receptor beta chain was identified in a study of blood T cell repertoires in COVID-19. As for the study in general: Italy, Spain and the United States were the sources of the convalescent and acute COVID-19 samples. Sources were T cells, B-cell-depleted T cells, or PBMCs; the material itself was cDNA or gDNA.

A Seattle source enrolled patients during active infection and followed them longitudinally. Authors' processing steps: The assay estimated nucleated cells by amplifying reference gene primers. TCRdb's copy holds only in-frame clones and misses some; the assay was immunoSEQ multiplex PCR. That table furnishes V, J and clone size, whereas the DNA furnished D and trimming. The sample includes approximately 150,000 clones, less than 90% of them seen just once. The CDR3 runs 12 residues. The germline CDR1 and CDR2 sequences are MNHEY and SMNVEV (reference sequence). V dropped 5 bases and J dropped 6; count of bases not matched to a gene: 2.

This chain connects TRBV27 to TRBJ2-3, with 7 bases aligning to TRBD1. Sequenced input: peripheral blood. The sequence was obtained from a human donor with COVID-19, enrolled during active disease. The donor label of this sample is uncertain. The CDR3 reads CASSTRGDTQYF. In DNA form, the CDR3 reads TGTGCCAGCAGTACCAGGGGGGATACGCAGTATTTT.